This T cell receptor (beta chain) is drawn from a study of cytomegalovirus exposure and HLA in healthy donors. The study's findings and limits: The study put 150 to 200 TCR beta chains on its list as cytomegalovirus-associated. One later analysis, an examination of the 90 to 150 validation repertoires, found that first-cohort TCR clusters tended to co-occur in them. In vitro checks showed that a few CMV-associated chains really do target CMV antigens.

Only in-frame clones appear in the TCRdb table, and some are missing; sequencing was by immunoSEQ multiplex PCR. The sample records roughly 200,000 clones, around nine tenths being singletons. On this clone itself: What it binds is unknown.

The sequence came from a man aged 30 to 45 in good health and CMV-seropositive. The sequenced sample was PBMCs.

The DNA for the CDR3 is TGTGCCAGCAGCTTAGGGCTATATAGCAATCAGCCCCAGCATTTT. It encodes CASSLGLYSNQPQHF. The chain joins TRBV7-2 to TRBJ1-5; D remains ambiguous. The V end was cut by 1 base, the J end by 0 bases, with 7 bases between. This CDR3 comprises 15 residues. Germline V gene data show CDR1 as SGHTA and CDR2 as FQGNSA.